A selection of T cell receptor beta chains follows, all from one sample in a study of cytomegalovirus exposure and HLA in healthy donors. Only in-frame clones appear in the TCRdb table, and some are missing; sequencing was by immunoSEQ multiplex PCR. The repertoire holds roughly 200,000 clones, with approximately 80% as singletons. Sequenced input: PBMCs. These TCRs come from a man aged 30-40 years in good health and CMV-seronegative. Both conserved end residues are part of each CDR3. A D gene is named only where the DNA matches it firmly. The size field is filled for only some rows; it gives once, few, many or a size class.

>TRBV7-6|few|TRBJ2-5|TRBD2
CASSLELAGARGEETQYF
TGTGCCAGCAGCTTAGAACTAGCGGGGGCCCGGGGAGAGGAGACCCAGTACTTC
>TRBV5-1|-|TRBJ2-1|TRBD1
CASSPGQGSYNEQFF
TGCGCCAGCAGCCCGGGACAGGGATCCTACAATGAGCAGTTCTTC
>TRBV5-1|few|TRBJ2-2|TRBD2
CASSFIRLAGGRGGELFF
TGCGCCAGCAGCTTCATCAGACTAGCGGGGGGGCGAGGCGGGGAGCTGTTTTTT
>TRBV6-5|-|TRBJ2-3|-
CASTPRAGRTQYF
TGTGCCAGCACCCCGCGGGCAGGGAGGACGCAGTATTTT
>TRBV5-4|-|TRBJ2-3|-
CASSLPGSSTDTQYF
TGTGCCAGCAGCTTGCCCGGGAGTAGCACAGATACGCAGTATTTT
>TRBV7-8|-|TRBJ1-1|-
CASSFHRDPNTEAFF
TGTGCCAGCAGCTTTCACAGGGACCCGAACACTGAAGCTTTCTTT
>TRBV7-9|-|TRBJ1-3|TRBD1
CASSLGTGGGNTIYF
TGTGCCAGCAGCTTGGGGACAGGGGGAGGAAACACCATATATTTT
>TRBV6-1|-|TRBJ2-7|-
CASSEPAGGIGEQYF
TGTGCCAGCAGTGAACCGGCAGGGGGGATTGGCGAGCAGTACTTC
>TRBV4-1|-|TRBJ1-1|-
CASSERGNFFSMNTEAFF
TGCGCCAGCAGCGAAAGGGGGAATTTCTTCTCCATGAACACTGAAGCTTTCTTT
>TRBV2|-|TRBJ2-6|TRBD2
CASNLIGLAGTYGANVLTF
TGTGCCAGCAACCTAATCGGGCTAGCGGGGACCTACGGGGCCAACGTCCTGACTTTC
>TRBV15|few|TRBJ2-7|TRBD1
CATSGQGYEQYF
TGTGCCACCAGCGGACAGGGGTACGAGCAGTACTTC
>TRBV7-9|few|TRBJ1-4|TRBD1
CASSFMTGKIVTNEKLFF
TGTGCCAGCAGCTTTATGACAGGGAAAATTGTAACTAATGAAAAACTGTTTTTT
>TRBV5-1|-|TRBJ2-3|-
CASSLERASTDTQYF
TGCGCCAGCAGCTTGGAGCGGGCTAGCACAGATACGCAGTATTTT
>TRBV7-8|-|TRBJ2-1|TRBD2
CASSLVAGANEQFF
TGTGCCAGCAGCTTAGTCGCGGGAGCAAATGAGCAGTTCTTC
>TRBV4-2|-|TRBJ2-3|TRBD2
CASSRSTAGGDTQYF
TGTGCCAGCAGCCGCAGTACAGCGGGGGGGGATACGCAGTATTTT
>TRBV27|-|TRBJ2-1|-
CASSGWGGDDNEQFF
TGTGCCAGCAGTGGTTGGGGGGGCGACGACAATGAGCAGTTCTTC
>TRBV4-2|-|TRBJ2-2|TRBD1
CASSQGSDREFRGELFF
TGTGCCAGCAGCCAAGGCAGCGACAGGGAATTTCGCGGGGAGCTGTTTTTT
>TRBV5-1|once|TRBJ2-5|TRBD2
CASSYTGTTKETQYF
TGCGCCAGCAGCTACACCGGGACTACCAAAGAGACCCAGTACTTC
>TRBV11-2|-|TRBJ2-7|TRBD1
CASSLDPGTGTQQYF
TGTGCCAGCAGCTTAGACCCGGGGACAGGTACGCAGCAGTACTTC
>TRBV7-2|-|TRBJ2-7|-
CASSPGRGASYEQYF
TGTGCCAGCAGCCCGGGCCGGGGGGCGTCCTACGAGCAGTACTTC
>TRBV6-1|-|TRBJ1-2|-
CASSEDFLYGYTF
TGTGCCAGCAGTGAAGATTTTCTCTATGGCTACACCTTC
>TRBV29-1|-|TRBJ2-3|TRBD2
CSVRWGLWRGSLTDTQYF
TGCAGCGTACGGTGGGGTTTGTGGCGGGGGAGTCTCACAGATACGCAGTATTTT
>TRBV7-9|-|TRBJ2-5|-
CASSLVRGGQETQYF
TGTGCCAGCAGCTTAGTTCGCGGAGGGCAAGAGACCCAGTACTTC
>TRBV7-9|-|TRBJ2-7|-
CASSYRDIHYEQYF
TGTGCCAGCAGCTACCGGGACATCCACTACGAGCAGTACTTC
>TRBV5-4|-|TRBJ2-1|-
CASSFPDNEQFF
TGTGCCAGCAGCTTTCCGGACAATGAGCAGTTCTTC
>TRBV6-6|-|TRBJ1-5|TRBD1
CASSYSTGPSNQPQHF
TGTGCCAGCAGTTACTCGACAGGGCCTAGCAATCAGCCCCAGCATTTT
>TRBV5-8|-|TRBJ1-6|-
CASSLAEPSSYNSPLHF
TGTGCCAGCAGCTTGGCGGAGCCAAGCTCCTATAATTCACCCCTCCACTTT
>TRBV18|few|TRBJ2-2|-
CASSFTGELFF
TGTGCCAGCTCCTTCACCGGGGAGCTGTTTTTT
>TRBV6-1|-|TRBJ1-4|-
CASSADLGGGEKLFF
TGTGCCAGCAGTGCGGACCTGGGGGGGGGTGAAAAACTGTTTTTT
>TRBV5-6|-|TRBJ2-7|-
CASSLRDTEQYF
TGTGCCAGCAGCTTGCGGGACACCGAGCAGTACTTC
>TRBV11-2|few|TRBJ2-7|TRBD1
CASSSGTGVYEQYF
TGTGCCAGCAGCTCAGGGACAGGGGTCTACGAGCAGTACTTC
>TRBV2|-|TRBJ2-3|-
CASGGTDTQYF
TGTGCCAGTGGGGGGACAGATACGCAGTATTTT
>TRBV19|-|TRBJ1-1|TRBD1
CASSIRDRGHLERSTEAFF
TGTGCCAGTAGTATTAGGGACAGGGGGCACCTCGAAAGGAGCACTGAAGCTTTCTTT
>TRBV7-2|-|TRBJ2-3|-
CASSLVAGATDTQYF
TGTGCCAGCAGCTTAGTCGCGGGGGCAACAGATACGCAGTATTTT
>TRBV6-5|-|TRBJ2-7|TRBD1
CASSLRQGNKYF
TGTGCCAGCAGTCTTCGACAGGGGAATAAGTACTTC
>TRBV19|-|TRBJ2-5|-
CASSHGVLETQYF
TGTGCCAGTAGTCACGGGGTACTGGAGACCCAGTACTTC
>TRBV7-2|-|TRBJ2-6|-
CAYQGSGANVLTF
TGTGCCTACCAGGGCTCTGGGGCCAACGTCCTGACTTTC
>TRBV4-3|-|TRBJ2-3|TRBD2
CASSQRLAGGRGGTDTQYF
TGCGCCAGCAGCCAGCGACTAGCGGGGGGCCGGGGTGGTACAGATACGCAGTATTTT
>TRBV6-6|-|TRBJ1-1|-
CASSYRPGSPNTEAFF
TGTGCCAGCAGTTATCGCCCCGGGTCTCCCAACACTGAAGCTTTCTTT
>TRBV18|-|TRBJ2-1|-
CASSRQNEQFF
TGTGCCAGCTCACGCCAGAATGAGCAGTTCTTC
>TRBV11-2|-|TRBJ1-6|-
CASSPGISSYNSPLHF
TGTGCCAGCAGCCCAGGGATAAGCTCCTATAATTCACCCCTCCACTTT